This TCR beta chain derives from a study of T cells in Graves' hyperthyroidism and ophthalmopathy. Study results and limitations: Ophthalmopathy could be told apart from stable hyperthyroidism with a 13 V-J model. Also found in blood were most expanded thyroid clonotypes above 0.001.

This CDR3 has 15 amino acids. V was pared by 4 bases and J by 7 bases, with 20 bases between. Germline V gene sequence: CDR1 GTSNPN, CDR2 SVGIG (reference sequence). Amplified regions were TCR beta CDR3 sequences from RNA transcripts. HTBI primers were employed in a first-round RT-PCR of the TCR CDR3. MiXCR, applied by TCRdb to the multiplex PCR reads, yields one record per CDR3 protein. The sample records about 600,000 distinct CDR3 sequences, 12% to 15% being singletons. Lactation, pregnancy, other autoimmune disease or uncontrolled infection excluded patients. An approximately 9.4 ml volume of fresh peripheral blood provided the PBMCs. A remark on this clonotype: Its target is not known.

The chain joins TRBV30 to TRBJ1-3, with D unresolved. This receptor was taken from a woman under 30 with Graves' ophthalmopathy. The sequenced sample consisted of blood. CDR3 nucleotide sequence: TGTGCCTGGACCCGGGATTACGGGGTCTGGAACACCATATATTTT. It specifies CAWTRDYGVWNTIYF.